These 14 T cell receptor beta chains share one sample of origin, sequenced in a study of cytomegalovirus exposure and HLA in healthy donors. Profiling relied on immunoSEQ multiplex PCR, and the TCRdb table lists in-frame clones only, not all of them. The data hold about 62,000 clones, with 85% to 95% observed a single time. Source material: PBMCs. The receptors stem from a woman aged 18 to 35 in good health and CMV-seropositive.

The chain couples TRBV19 to TRBJ2-1; maybe TRBD2 (6 bases). The V end was cut by 2 bases, the J end by 7 bases, with 18 bases between. CDR1 LNHDA and CDR2 SQIVND come from the germline V gene (reference sequence). The CDR3 runs 16 residues. CDR3 in amino acids: CASSIIPAEGRNEQFF. In DNA form, the CDR3 reads TGTGCCAGTAGTATAATCCCTGCGGAGGGGCGGAATGAGCAGTTCTTC.

V is TRBV4-1 and J is TRBJ1-1; D not certain. Germline V CDR1 and CDR2: MGHRA, YSYEKL. V lost 4 bases and J 1 base, leaving 13 bases between the germline ends. CDR3 length: 15 residues. CDR3 loop: CASSRASVRNTEAFF. CDR3 sequence (DNA): TGCGCCAGCAGCCGGGCCTCAGTTCGGAACACTGAAGCTTTCTTT.

This clone has just one count. This chain's CDR3 is CASSVGVGQGNSPLHF. In DNA form, the CDR3 reads TGTGCCAGCAGCGTAGGTGTGGGACAGGGGAATTCACCCCTCCACTTT. The J gene is TRBJ1-6, the V gene TRBV9; TRBD1 matches at 10 bases. With V trimmed by 0 bases and J by 7 bases, 4 bases remained unmatched. The CDR3 extends over 16 amino acids. Germline CDR1 SGDLS, CDR2 YYNGEE.

A few counts support this clone. The V gene is TRBV7-3, the J gene TRBJ1-6, with a weak D call TRBD1 (5 bases). Germline-derived CDR1 and CDR2 are SGHTA and FQGTGA. The germline V and J ends were trimmed by 2 bases and 4 bases, with 12 bases remaining between them. The CDR3 runs 16 residues. This CDR3 reads CASSLLGREYNSPLHF. CDR3 coding DNA: TGTGCCAGCAGCTTATTAGGCAGGGAATATAATTCACCCCTCCACTTT.

The rearrangement links TRBV11-2 to TRBJ2-7, with 7 nucleotides matching TRBD1. Trimming cost V 5 bases and J 2 bases; bases outside gene matches: 9. Germline V CDR1 and CDR2: SGHAT, FQNNGV. This CDR3 contains 15 residues. CDR3 sequence: CASSLKGTEPYEQYF. The CDR3 bases are TGTGCCAGCAGCCTAAAGGGGACAGAACCCTACGAGCAGTACTTC.

The genes are TRBV6-5 and TRBJ2-7; 11 bases agree with TRBD1. V dropped 2 bases and J dropped 1; count of bases not matched to a gene: 1. The germline CDR1 and CDR2 sequences are MNHEY and SVGAGI. The CDR3 loop spans 15 amino acids. The CDR3 sequence: CASSYRDRGSYEQYF. DNA of the CDR3: TGTGCCAGCAGTTACCGGGACAGGGGGTCCTACGAGCAGTACTTC.

CDR3 in amino acids: CASSLGTVYNEQFF. The CDR3 nucleotides are TGTGCCAGCAGCTTAGGGACAGTTTACAATGAGCAGTTCTTC. This sequence joins TRBV7-2 and TRBJ2-1; D is perhaps TRBD1 (6 bases). Germline loops: CDR1 SGHTA, CDR2 FQGNSA. The CDR3 runs 14 residues. Between the trimmed V and J ends, which lost 1 base and 4 bases, there was a span of 8 bases.

J is TRBJ2-1 and V is TRBV2, with 10 bases aligning to TRBD1. The germline V gene encodes CDR1 SNHLY and CDR2 FYNNEI. Losses at the gene ends were 11 bases for V and 7 bases for J; bases not matched to a gene: 8. CDR3 length equals 13 residues. The CDR3 loop is CAGGTGVGNEQFF. CDR3 nucleotide sequence: TGTGCCGGGGGGACAGGGGTTGGAAATGAGCAGTTCTTC.

V is TRBV5-4 and J is TRBJ2-5; TRBD1 agrees at 12 bases. This CDR3 is built from 16 residues. J was trimmed by 4 bases and V by 0 bases; bases with no gene match: 4. CDR1 and CDR2 (germline): SGHNT, YYREEE (reference sequence). Here the CDR3 reads CASSLVGTGGGETQYF. The CDR3 nucleotides read TGTGCCAGCAGCTTGGTAGGGACAGGGGGCGGAGAGACCCAGTACTTC.

This chain links TRBV11-3 with TRBJ2-1; 10 bases agree with TRBD1. The germline V gene has CDR1 SGHNT and CDR2 YENEEA. The CDR3 sequence is 20 residues long. V was pared by 1 base and J by 4 bases, with 16 bases of the junction left unmatched. The CDR3 sequence is CASSLGSGTGELGYYNEQFF. The CDR3 coding sequence is TGTGCCAGCAGCTTAGGATCCGGGACAGGGGAGTTGGGGTATTACAATGAGCAGTTCTTC.

The chain links TRBV6-5 to TRBJ2-7, with TRBD2 matching over 7 bases. After removal of 4 bases from V and 1 base from J, the junction contained 7 bases not matched to a gene. This CDR3 is 15 amino acids long. Germline V gene lookup returns CDR1 MNHEY and CDR2 SVGAGI. The CDR3 sequence: CASSFIGLGSYEQYF. In DNA form, the CDR3 reads TGTGCCAGCAGTTTTATAGGACTAGGATCCTACGAGCAGTACTTC.

The genes are TRBV4-3 and TRBJ1-2; the D is unclear. V lost 5 bases, J lost 4 bases, and 23 bases lay in between. Per germline, CDR1 LGHNA and CDR2 YSLEER. This CDR3 comprises 17 residues. For the CDR3, the DNA is TGCGCCAGCAGCAAGGGAGCGGACGGAAGAGTTTTCTATGGCTACACCTTC. Amino acids: CASSKGADGRVFYGYTF.

The chain is built from TRBV5-4 and TRBJ2-5, with 8 nucleotides matching TRBD2. The CDR3 totals 15 residues. Germline values: CDR1 SGHNT, CDR2 YYREEE (reference sequence). V lost 5 bases, J lost 5 bases, and 11 bases stayed unmatched. This chain's CDR3 is CASSVGGAGRETQYF. The CDR3 DNA sequence: TGTGCCAGCAGTGTCGGGGGGGCTGGACGGGAGACCCAGTACTTC. Variable domain in full (rest from reference TRBV5-4 and TRBJ2-5): ETGVTQSPTHLIKTRGQQVTLRCSSQSGHNTVSWYQQALGQGPQFIFQYYREEENGRGNFPPRFSGLQFPNYSSELNVNALELDDSALYLCASSVGGAGRETQYFGPGTRLLVL.

The V and J genes are TRBV7-9 and TRBJ2-1; TRBD2 might be the D (5 bases). Germline-derived CDR1 and CDR2 are SEHNR and FQNEAQ (reference sequence). Between the trimmed V and J ends, which lost 5 bases and 0 bases, there was a span of 11 bases. This CDR3 has 15 amino acids. The CDR3, as DNA: TGTGCCAGCAGCCCGAGCGGAGTCTCCTACAATGAGCAGTTCTTC. It yields the protein CASSPSGVSYNEQFF.